This TCR beta chain was profiled in a study of vaccination effects on CD4 cells after COVID-19. Germline values: CDR1 MDHEN, CDR2 SYDVKM. The CDR3 length is 16 residues. Germline trimming cut 6 bases from V and 10 bases from J; bases unmatched to any gene: 13. Clones were read by immunoSEQ multiplex PCR, and TCRdb kept only the in-frame ones, dropping some. Among fewer than 90,000 clones, 60% to 85% were seen once, and the ten largest hold 1.1%. Sequencing followed a ViraFEST assay step that expanded antigen-specific CD4+ T cells with viral peptide pools. Culture lasted around eleven days before CD4+ T cell isolation. Participants completed two doses of the BNT162b2 or mRNA-1273 vaccine. Comment on this clone: The target antigen is unknown.

V is TRBV28 and J is TRBJ1-6; 9 nucleotides match TRBD1. The material sequenced was CD4+ T cells from PBMCs cultured with HCoV-OC43 spike peptides, taken after COVID-19 vaccination. Subset: HCoV-OC43 spike overlapping peptide pool stimulation. This TCR came from a human donor who received a COVID-19 vaccine. The CDR3 sequence is CASSFTGTGKGSPLHF. For the CDR3, the DNA is TGTGCCAGCAGCTTCACCGGGACAGGGAAAGGGTCACCCCTCCACTTT.